This TCR beta chain was identified in a study of blood T cell repertoires in COVID-19. The V gene's germline CDR1 is PRHDT and CDR2 FYEKMQ (reference sequence). This CDR3 has 14 residues. V was trimmed by 5 bases and J by 0 bases, leaving 9 bases between them. Sequenced by immunoSEQ multiplex PCR; TCRdb stores in-frame clones only, minus some. The table has 350,000 to 500,000 clones, 88% seen once. This TCR was recovered from a woman aged 18 to 35 who had been exposed to COVID-19. This rearrangement joins TRBV13 to TRBJ2-3; weak D call: TRBD2 (6 bases). Input material: PBMCs or T cells enriched from blood (not recorded which). The CDR3 nucleotides are TGTGCCAGCAGCGGGGGACTTAGCACAGATACGCAGTATTTT. It is translated as CASSGGLSTDTQYF.